The next 28 T cell receptor beta chains were all read from a single sample in a study of T cell changes during pregnancy in multiple sclerosis. Clones were sequenced by immunoSEQ multiplex PCR, and TCRdb holds only the in-frame ones, with some missing. Here the sample spans around 53,000 clones, approximately 90% being singletons. The sample in question was CD4+ T cells from peripheral blood mononuclear cells, obtained after pregnancy. The receptor set was obtained from a female donor with multiple sclerosis, enrolled in a pregnancy study.

The chain links TRBV7-9 to TRBJ1-2, with TRBD1 identical over 8 bases. The CDR3 sequence is 14 residues long. Trimming at V came to 6 bases and at J to 8 bases, leaving 11 bases not matched to a gene. CDR1 SEHNR and CDR2 FQNEAQ come from the germline V gene (reference sequence). Here the CDR3 DNA reads TGTGCCAGCAGTGTGACAGGGGAGGATGGAGGCTACACCTTC. Amino acids: CASSVTGEDGGYTF.

The rearrangement links TRBV6-5 to TRBJ1-2; tentatively, D is TRBD1 (5 bases). Germline-derived CDR1 and CDR2 are MNHEY and SVGAGI. The CDR3 contains 12 residues. V lost 1 base to trimming and J lost 13 bases, with 13 bases between them. The chain's CDR3 is CASSYLTDPLTF. In DNA, the CDR3 is TGTGCCAGCAGTTACTTGACAGACCCGCTCACCTTC.

The rearrangement uses TRBV5-4 and TRBJ2-7, with 8 bases matching TRBD1. With 9 bases clipped from V and 2 bases from J, the junction kept 13 bases outside the gene matches. Germline V CDR1 and CDR2: SGHNT, YYREEE (reference sequence). This CDR3 is 15 amino acids long. CDR3 residues: CAIRSQGQATYEQYF. The CDR3 region has the DNA TGTGCCATCCGCTCCCAGGGACAGGCGACCTACGAGCAGTACTTC.

The rearrangement uses TRBV7-8 and TRBJ1-1; a possible D gene is TRBD1 (6 bases). The CDR3 sequence is 16 residues long. V lost 5 bases to trimming and J lost 4 bases, with 20 bases between them. Germline loops: CDR1 SGHVS, CDR2 FQNEAQ. Here the CDR3 reads CASSPLRGRGSTEAFF. The CDR3 bases are TGTGCCAGCAGCCCTCTTCGTGGCAGGGGATCCACTGAAGCTTTCTTT.

Only one count was recorded for this clone. The chain employs TRBV7-9 and TRBJ1-3; D possibly corresponds to TRBD1 (6 bases). The CDR3 covers 13 residues. CDR1 SEHNR and CDR2 FQNEAQ come from the germline V gene (reference sequence). V was clipped by 8 bases and J by 2 bases, with 10 bases between them. Written as DNA, the CDR3 is TGTGCCAGCCGGGCAGGGGCTGGAAACACCATATATTTT. It translates to CASRAGAGNTIYF.

This rearrangement joins TRBV6-5 to TRBJ1-2; 7 bases align to TRBD1. V gave up 2 bases and J gave up 4 bases; unmatched junction bases: 10. Per the germline V gene, CDR1 is MNHEY and CDR2 is SVGAGI. The CDR3 consists of 16 residues. CDR3 residues: CASSYGTRQGSYGYTF. The CDR3, as DNA: TGTGCCAGCAGTTACGGTACCCGACAGGGATCCTATGGCTACACCTTC.

The chain employs TRBV4-1 and TRBJ1-2, with a possible D match to TRBD1 (6 bases). Germline CDR1 is MGHRA and CDR2 is YSYEKL. Trimming removed 5 bases from V and 2 bases from J, with 15 bases in between. This CDR3 has 15 residues. The CDR3 sequence is CASSIAEQGNYGYTF. The CDR3 region has the DNA TGCGCCAGCAGCATCGCCGAACAGGGAAACTATGGCTACACCTTC.

This chain links TRBV7-2 with TRBJ1-1, with D perhaps matching TRBD1 (5 bases). CDR1 and CDR2 from the germline V gene are SGHTA and FQGNSA. CDR3 length: 15 amino acids. Trimming removed 10 bases from V and 0 bases from J, with 18 bases in between. The CDR3 DNA is TGTGCCACCCATAGAGGGAGGGGATTGAACACTGAAGCTTTCTTT. Amino acid sequence: CATHRGRGLNTEAFF.

The V gene is TRBV28, the J gene TRBJ2-7; possibly TRBD2 for D (5 bases). V was shortened by 5 bases and J by 5 bases, with 10 bases between the two germline ends. CDR1 and CDR2 (germline): MDHEN, SYDVKM. The CDR3 has 12 amino acids. The CDR3 nucleotides are TGTGCCAGCAGTCTGATCGGGAACGAGCAGTACTTC. This gives the protein CASSLIGNEQYF.

This chain links TRBV30 with TRBJ2-7; possibly TRBD2 for D (5 bases). This CDR3 region has 15 residues. Trimming stripped 2 bases from V and 1 base from J, with 15 bases between. Germline assignment: CDR1 GTSNPN and CDR2 SVGIG (reference sequence). The CDR3 reads CAWSPPRRRSYEQYF. CDR3 in DNA: TGTGCCTGGAGTCCCCCTAGGAGGAGATCCTACGAGCAGTACTTC.

This clone was seen a single time. The chain carries TRBV28 and TRBJ1-2, with D perhaps matching TRBD1 (5 bases). The V gene lost 3 bases and the J gene lost 6 bases, with 8 bases spanning the gap. The germline gives CDR1 MDHEN, CDR2 SYDVKM. This CDR3 is built from 12 residues. CDR3: CASSLGGHGYTF. Here the CDR3 DNA reads TGTGCCAGCAGTTTGGGGGGACATGGCTACACCTTC.

V gene TRBV7-9 combines with J gene TRBJ1-4; the D is unclear. Trimming shortened V by 1 base and J by 8 bases, and 8 bases separated the two germline ends. This CDR3 has 13 amino acids. The V gene's germline CDR1 is SEHNR and CDR2 FQNEAQ (reference sequence). Written as DNA, the CDR3 is TGTGCCAGCAGCTTAGGGCGGATCGAAAAACTGTTTTTT. Protein: CASSLGRIEKLFF.

This sequence joins TRBV7-9 and TRBJ1-4; D gene unclear. In germline, CDR1 is SEHNR, CDR2 FQNEAQ (reference sequence). The CDR3 length is 13 residues. The V and J ends lost 3 bases and 8 bases respectively, with 10 bases between them. The CDR3 sequence is CASSFGVREKLFF. The CDR3 nucleotides read TGTGCCAGCAGCTTCGGGGTACGGGAAAAACTGTTTTTT. Filled out from reference TRBV7-9 and TRBJ1-4, the complete variable domain reads DTGVSQNPRHKITKRGQNVTFRCDPISEHNRLYWYRQTLGQGPEFLTYFQNEAQLEKSRLLSDRFSAERPKGSFSTLEIQRTEQGDSAMYLCASSFGVREKLFFGSGTQLSVL.

The chain has TRBV29-1 and TRBJ1-1; 7 nucleotides align to TRBD1. Germline V CDR1 and CDR2: SQVTM, ANQGSEA. This CDR3 comprises 15 residues. V lost 3 bases and J lost 4; bases outside the gene matches: 11. The CDR3 protein is CSVEKGEGAGTEAFF. The CDR3 DNA reads as TGCAGCGTTGAGAAGGGAGAGGGGGCAGGCACTGAAGCTTTCTTT.

This chain links TRBV20-1 with TRBJ2-1; D uncertain. The germline CDR1 and CDR2 sequences are DFQATT and SNEGSKA (reference sequence). V lost 5 bases, J lost 5 bases, and 4 bases lay in between. The length of the CDR3 is 10 residues. CDR3 in DNA: TGCAGTGCTGCTAACAATGAGCAGTTCTTC. Encoded protein: CSAANNEQFF.

This chain links TRBV6-6 with TRBJ1-1; possibly TRBD1 for D (6 bases). The V gene's germline CDR1 is MNHNY and CDR2 SVGAGI (reference sequence). V lost 8 bases and J lost 5, with 9 bases in between. The CDR3 has 11 amino acids. In nucleotides, the CDR3 is TGTGCCAGCCTAAGGGGGACTGAAGCTTTCTTT. This codes for CASLRGTEAFF.

V gene TRBV6-6 combines with J gene TRBJ2-3, with D uncertain. This CDR3 is 13 amino acids long. From germline, CDR1 is MNHNY and CDR2 SVGAGI (reference sequence). Trimming took 0 bases from V and 4 from J, leaving 5 bases between them. CDR3: CASSYSSPDTQYF. CDR3 bases: TGTGCCAGCAGTTACTCTAGCCCAGATACGCAGTATTTT.

The J gene is TRBJ2-2, the V gene TRBV4-3; D is perhaps TRBD2 (6 bases). Germline V gene data show CDR1 as LGHNA and CDR2 as YSLEER. The CDR3 is 15 amino acids. The V end lost 0 bases, the J end lost 6 bases, and 11 bases lay between the germline ends. The CDR3 DNA sequence: TGCGCCAGCAGCCAAGAACTAGCTTTCCCCGGGGAGCTGTTTTTT. It yields the protein CASSQELAFPGELFF.

The chain is built from TRBV5-1 and TRBJ2-5, with TRBD2 as a possible D gene (5 bases). The germline V gene encodes CDR1 SGHRS and CDR2 YFSETQ. Trimming left V 4 bases short and J 1 base short, with 8 bases between. CDR3 length: 13 amino acids. CDR3 amino acids: CASSTDFQETQYF. In nucleotides, the CDR3 is TGCGCCAGCAGCACGGACTTCCAAGAGACCCAGTACTTC.

The CDR3 DNA sequence: TGCGCCAGCAGCCTGACTAGCCTCGCGGGGGAGCAGTACTTC. This encodes CASSLTSLAGEQYF. The chain joins TRBV4-3 to TRBJ2-7; 7 bases are a match to TRBD2. The ends lost 4 bases at V and 7 bases at J; junction bases unmatched: 10. Germline lookup yields CDR1 LGHNA and CDR2 YSLEER. The CDR3 is made up of 14 amino acids.

This clone appeared a single time. The chain couples TRBV7-2 to TRBJ2-5, with a possible D match to TRBD1 (6 bases). Trimming left V 6 bases short and J 1 base short, with 12 bases between. The CDR3 loop spans 14 amino acids. Germline CDR1 and CDR2: SGHTA and FQGNSA. This CDR3 is CASSLTGPQETQYF. CDR3 in DNA: TGTGCCAGCAGTCTAACAGGGCCCCAAGAGACCCAGTACTTC.

This clone was observed a few times. This CDR3 reads CASSPYGQGDNQPQHF. In nucleotides, the CDR3 is TGTGCCAGCAGCCCCTACGGACAGGGGGACAATCAGCCCCAGCATTTT. The V call is TRBV7-2, the J call TRBJ1-5; TRBD1 matches at 10 bases. The germline CDR1 and CDR2 sequences are SGHTA and FQGNSA. The CDR3 is 16 amino acids. The V segment lost 5 bases and the J segment 3 bases; nucleotides outside the gene matches: 7.

V usage is TRBV5-1 and J usage is TRBJ2-5; 8 nucleotides line up with TRBD1. The V gene end was trimmed by 4 bases and the J gene end by 2 bases; junction bases not matched to a gene: 10. The germline gives CDR1 SGHRS, CDR2 YFSETQ. CDR3 length: 16 amino acids. This CDR3 reads CASSLGQAVKQETQYF. The CDR3 DNA reads TGCGCCAGCAGCCTGGGACAGGCGGTGAAGCAAGAGACCCAGTACTTC. Supplemented by reference TRBV5-1 and TRBJ2-5, the full variable domain reads KAGVTQTPRYLIKTRGQQVTLSCSPISGHRSVSWYQQTPGQGLQFLFEYFSETQRNKGNFPGRFSGRQFSNSRSEMNVSTLELGDSALYLCASSLGQAVKQETQYFGPGTRLLVL.

The rearrangement links TRBV25-1 to TRBJ1-1; D is unresolved. Germline loops: CDR1 MGHDK, CDR2 SYGVNS. V was cut by 4 bases and J by 1 base, with 19 bases left in between. The length of the CDR3 is 17 residues. In DNA form, the CDR3 reads TGTGCCAGCAGTGTCCGCGGCCGGGGAGAGTGGAACACTGAAGCTTTCTTT. Translation gives CASSVRGRGEWNTEAFF. Full variable domain (outside the CDR3, taken from reference TRBV25-1 and TRBJ1-1): EADIYQTPRYLVIGTGKKITLECSQTMGHDKMYWYQQDPGMELHLIHYSYGVNSTEKGDLSSESTVSRIRTEHFPLTLESARPSHTSQYLCASSVRGRGEWNTEAFFGQGTRLTVV.

The chain combines TRBV6-1 with TRBJ1-5; 7 positions agree with TRBD1. V lost 7 bases, J lost 0 bases, and 6 bases stayed unmatched. Per germline, CDR1 MNHNS and CDR2 SASEGT. CDR3 length equals 15 residues. CDR3 loop: CASTWTGNSNQPQHF. The CDR3 DNA follows: TGTGCCAGCACCTGGACAGGAAATAGCAATCAGCCCCAGCATTTT.

The rearrangement links TRBV6-6 to TRBJ1-2, with TRBD1 identical over 8 bases. Germline CDR1 and CDR2: MNHNY and SVGAGI (reference sequence). This CDR3 has 16 amino acids. J gave up 10 bases and V 6 bases, and 19 bases lay outside the gene matches. The CDR3 reads CASRAVPGQAIYHYTF. CDR3 in DNA: TGTGCCAGCAGAGCCGTGCCGGGACAGGCTATCTATCACTACACCTTC.

The chain employs TRBV5-1 and TRBJ2-7; TRBD2 matches at 7 bases. The length of the CDR3 is 18 residues. The trim removed 1 base at V and 2 bases at J, leaving 15 bases unmatched. Germline V gives CDR1 SGHRS, CDR2 YFSETQ. CDR3 amino acids: CASSLPWEGRDLPYEQYF. The CDR3 DNA is TGCGCCAGCAGCTTGCCCTGGGAGGGCCGGGACTTACCCTACGAGCAGTACTTC.

The genes are TRBV5-6 and TRBJ2-7; 12 nucleotides match TRBD2. Germline V CDR1 and CDR2: SGHDT, YYEEEE. The CDR3 runs 15 residues. Losses at the gene ends were 4 bases for V and 2 bases for J; bases not matched to a gene: 4. The DNA for the CDR3 is TGTGCCAGCAGCCCAGGACTAGCGGGGACCTACGAGCAGTACTTC. Protein product: CASSPGLAGTYEQYF.